This is a list of T cell receptor beta chains from one sample in a study of shared clonotypes between healthy human individuals. Sequenced by immunoSEQ multiplex PCR; TCRdb stores in-frame clones only, minus some. Here the sample spans about a million clones, roughly 80% being singletons. Sequencing input: memory CD4+ T cells sorted from blood. These receptors came from a young man in good health. Both conserved end residues are part of each CDR3. Each record gives: V gene, J gene, clone size, D gene, CDR3 length, CDR3 DNA, CDR3 protein. A D gene is named only where the DNA matches it firmly. The size entry is marked missing in some rows and otherwise reads once, few, many or a size class.

V gene: TRBV10-1
J gene: TRBJ1-2
clone size: .
D gene: .
CDR3 length: 13
CDR3 DNA: TGCGCCAGCAGTCCGACAGCCTTTGATGGCTACACCTTC
CDR3 protein: CASSPTAFDGYTF

V gene: TRBV5-4
J gene: TRBJ1-1
clone size: .
D gene: TRBD1
CDR3 length: 16
CDR3 DNA: TGTGCCAGCAGATCGGGACAGGCTTCTATGAACACTGAAGCTTTCTTT
CDR3 protein: CASRSGQASMNTEAFF

V gene: TRBV27
J gene: TRBJ1-6
clone size: .
D gene: .
CDR3 length: 13
CDR3 DNA: TGTGCCAGCAGGGCGACAGTCAATTCACCCCTCCACTTT
CDR3 protein: CASRATVNSPLHF

V gene: TRBV5-6
J gene: TRBJ1-2
clone size: .
D gene: .
CDR3 length: 14
CDR3 DNA: TGTGCCAGCAGCTTAAAACGATTCAACTATGGCTACACCTTC
CDR3 protein: CASSLKRFNYGYTF

V gene: TRBV5-1
J gene: TRBJ2-2
clone size: .
D gene: .
CDR3 length: 14
CDR3 DNA: TGCGCCAGCAGCTGGGGGGTTTCGACCGGGGAGCTGTTTTTT
CDR3 protein: CASSWGVSTGELFF

V gene: TRBV7-2
J gene: TRBJ2-7
clone size: .
D gene: TRBD1
CDR3 length: 15
CDR3 DNA: TGTGCCAGCAGCGTCGGACAGGGCCGCACCTACGAGCAGTACTTC
CDR3 protein: CASSVGQGRTYEQYF

V gene: TRBV25-1
J gene: TRBJ1-2
clone size: .
D gene: .
CDR3 length: 13
CDR3 DNA: TGTGCCAGCAGTGTCGGGGCCAACTATGGCTACACCTTC
CDR3 protein: CASSVGANYGYTF

V gene: TRBV10-3
J gene: TRBJ2-7
clone size: .
D gene: TRBD1
CDR3 length: 15
CDR3 DNA: TGTGCCATCAGGCCCCGGGGACAGAGCTCCTACGAGCAGTACTTC
CDR3 protein: CAIRPRGQSSYEQYF

V gene: TRBV6-1
J gene: TRBJ2-1
clone size: .
D gene: .
CDR3 length: 10
CDR3 DNA: TGTGCCAGCGGAAGGAATGAGCAGTTCTTC
CDR3 protein: CASGRNEQFF

V gene: TRBV5-5
J gene: TRBJ2-5
clone size: .
D gene: .
CDR3 length: 14
CDR3 DNA: TGTGCCAGTAGATCCCGGGACAACCTCGGGGCCCAGTACTTC
CDR3 protein: CASRSRDNLGAQYF

V gene: TRBV10-3
J gene: TRBJ1-6
clone size: .
D gene: .
CDR3 length: 14
CDR3 DNA: TGTGCCATCAGTGAACTTCCTGAGAATTCACCCCTCCACTTT
CDR3 protein: CAISELPENSPLHF

V gene: TRBV5-1
J gene: TRBJ2-7
clone size: .
D gene: TRBD2
CDR3 length: 14
CDR3 DNA: TGCGCCAGCAGCTTCGCTAGCGGTAACTACGAGCAGTACTTC
CDR3 protein: CASSFASGNYEQYF

V gene: TRBV10-1
J gene: TRBJ2-3
clone size: .
D gene: .
CDR3 length: 18
CDR3 DNA: TGCGCCAGCAGTGAATCCGACGGGAGAGGAATGGGTGCAGATACGCAGTATTTT
CDR3 protein: CASSESDGRGMGADTQYF

V gene: TRBV7-2
J gene: TRBJ2-4
clone size: few
D gene: .
CDR3 length: 13
CDR3 DNA: TGTGCCAGCAGCGAGTTGGGGGCAAACATTCAGTACTTC
CDR3 protein: CASSELGANIQYF

V gene: TRBV18
J gene: TRBJ1-3
clone size: once
D gene: .
CDR3 length: 14
CDR3 DNA: TGTGCCAGCTCTCTGACAGACTCTGGAAACACCATATATTTT
CDR3 protein: CASSLTDSGNTIYF

V gene: TRBV7-2
J gene: TRBJ1-2
clone size: .
D gene: .
CDR3 length: 16
CDR3 DNA: TGTGCCAGCAGCCAGGCCTCCTTGGACAGCAACTATGGCTACACCTTC
CDR3 protein: CASSQASLDSNYGYTF

V gene: TRBV14
J gene: TRBJ2-3
clone size: few
D gene: .
CDR3 length: 14
CDR3 DNA: TGTGCCAGCAGCCTCCTTGGAAGCACAGATACGCAGTATTTT
CDR3 protein: CASSLLGSTDTQYF

V gene: TRBV7-7
J gene: TRBJ2-5
clone size: .
D gene: .
CDR3 length: 13
CDR3 DNA: TGTGCTAGCAGCTTAGCCAGGGCAGAGACCCAGTACTTC
CDR3 protein: CASSLARAETQYF

V gene: TRBV29-1
J gene: TRBJ1-1
clone size: .
D gene: .
CDR3 length: 12
CDR3 DNA: TGCAGCGTTTGTTGGGGAAACACTGAAGCTTTCTTT
CDR3 protein: CSVCWGNTEAFF

V gene: TRBV7-3
J gene: TRBJ2-2
clone size: .
D gene: TRBD1
CDR3 length: 15
CDR3 DNA: TGTGCCAGCAGCTTAAACAGGGGGCTAACCGGGGAGCTGTTTTTT
CDR3 protein: CASSLNRGLTGELFF

V gene: TRBV25-1
J gene: TRBJ1-1
clone size: few
D gene: .
CDR3 length: 12
CDR3 DNA: TGTGCCAGCAGTGAATTGGGGACATCTACTTTCTTT
CDR3 protein: CASSELGTSTFF

V gene: TRBV7-2
J gene: TRBJ1-5
clone size: few
D gene: .
CDR3 length: 13
CDR3 DNA: TGTGCCAGCAGCTTTGGACAGAATCAGCCCCAGCATTTT
CDR3 protein: CASSFGQNQPQHF

V gene: TRBV28
J gene: TRBJ1-5
clone size: .
D gene: TRBD1
CDR3 length: 15
CDR3 DNA: TGTGCCAGCAGTTCCGGACAGGGCGACAATCAGCCCCAGCATTTT
CDR3 protein: CASSSGQGDNQPQHF

V gene: TRBV7-2
J gene: TRBJ2-1
clone size: .
D gene: .
CDR3 length: 15
CDR3 DNA: TGTGCCAGCAGCTTAGGAGTAGCTTCCGTCAATGAGCAGTTCTTC
CDR3 protein: CASSLGVASVNEQFF

V gene: TRBV5-1
J gene: TRBJ2-7
clone size: many
D gene: TRBD1
CDR3 length: 15
CDR3 DNA: TGCGCCAGCAGCTCAGGGGACAGCTCCTCCTACGAGCAGTACTTC
CDR3 protein: CASSSGDSSSYEQYF

V gene: TRBV29-1
J gene: TRBJ1-1
clone size: .
D gene: .
CDR3 length: 14
CDR3 DNA: TGCAGCGTCGCTGATTCGGGCGGCGGCACTGAAGCTTTCTTT
CDR3 protein: CSVADSGGGTEAFF

V gene: TRBV2
J gene: TRBJ2-7
clone size: many
D gene: .
CDR3 length: 11
CDR3 DNA: TGTGCAGGAAGGGAAAACTACGAGCAGTACTTC
CDR3 protein: CAGRENYEQYF

V gene: TRBV5-8
J gene: TRBJ1-2
clone size: .
D gene: .
CDR3 length: 15
CDR3 DNA: TGTGCCAGCAGACGCCGGGACACCGACAACTATGGCTACACCTTC
CDR3 protein: CASRRRDTDNYGYTF

V gene: TRBV27
J gene: TRBJ2-2
clone size: once
D gene: .
CDR3 length: 14
CDR3 DNA: TGTGCCAGCCGCGGGACAGCACGTTTGGAGGAGCTGTTTTTT
CDR3 protein: CASRGTARLEELFF

V gene: TRBV18
J gene: TRBJ2-2
clone size: .
D gene: .
CDR3 length: 14
CDR3 DNA: TGTGCCAGCTCAGACAGGCTAAACACCGGGGAGCTGTTTTTT
CDR3 protein: CASSDRLNTGELFF

V gene: TRBV30
J gene: TRBJ2-2
clone size: .
D gene: TRBD2
CDR3 length: 12
CDR3 DNA: TGTGCCTGGGGGACTAGCATCGGGGAGCTGTTTTTT
CDR3 protein: CAWGTSIGELFF

V gene: TRBV2
J gene: TRBJ1-2
clone size: .
D gene: TRBD1
CDR3 length: 16
CDR3 DNA: TGTGCCAGCAGTTATACAGGGGGTGAGGGCCCTAATGGCTACACCTTC
CDR3 protein: CASSYTGGEGPNGYTF

V gene: TRBV5-1
J gene: TRBJ2-3
clone size: .
D gene: .
CDR3 length: 16
CDR3 DNA: TGCGCCAGCAAAGGGGGTAACGCGGGGGTCGCAGATACGCAGTATTTT
CDR3 protein: CASKGGNAGVADTQYF

V gene: TRBV5-4
J gene: TRBJ2-3
clone size: .
D gene: TRBD2
CDR3 length: 17
CDR3 DNA: TGTGCCAGCAGCTTGGTTTTAGCAGCGGGGGGCACAGATACGCAGTATTTT
CDR3 protein: CASSLVLAAGGTDTQYF

V gene: TRBV30
J gene: TRBJ2-1
clone size: .
D gene: TRBD1
CDR3 length: 13
CDR3 DNA: TGTGCCTGGACCTCACAGGGGCGCAATGAGCAGTTCTTC
CDR3 protein: CAWTSQGRNEQFF

V gene: TRBV5-4
J gene: TRBJ2-1
clone size: .
D gene: TRBD2
CDR3 length: 16
CDR3 DNA: TGTGCCAGCAGGATGGGAAGCGGGAGGCCCGACAATGAGCAGTTCTTC
CDR3 protein: CASRMGSGRPDNEQFF

V gene: TRBV7-9
J gene: TRBJ2-7
clone size: .
D gene: TRBD1
CDR3 length: 15
CDR3 DNA: TGTGCCAGCAGCTTAATGGGGACAGGGGTTTACGAGCAGTACTTC
CDR3 protein: CASSLMGTGVYEQYF

V gene: TRBV5-5
J gene: TRBJ1-6
clone size: many
D gene: .
CDR3 length: 13
CDR3 DNA: TGTGCCAGCAGCTTGGTTTGGGATTCACCCCTCCACTTT
CDR3 protein: CASSLVWDSPLHF

V gene: TRBV5-1
J gene: TRBJ2-7
clone size: many
D gene: TRBD2
CDR3 length: 16
CDR3 DNA: TGCGCCAGCAGCCTTTGGACTAGCGGGAGTTATGGCGAGCAGTACTTC
CDR3 protein: CASSLWTSGSYGEQYF

V gene: TRBV19
J gene: TRBJ2-1
clone size: .
D gene: TRBD2
CDR3 length: 16
CDR3 DNA: TGTGCCAGTAGTATTTCCAGCGGGGCTCTTAACAATGAGCAGTTCTTC
CDR3 protein: CASSISSGALNNEQFF

V gene: TRBV5-1
J gene: TRBJ2-3
clone size: .
D gene: .
CDR3 length: 16
CDR3 DNA: TGCGCCAGCAGCTTGTTGGCGGGGACTAGCACAGATACGCAGTATTTT
CDR3 protein: CASSLLAGTSTDTQYF

V gene: TRBV15
J gene: TRBJ2-2
clone size: .
D gene: .
CDR3 length: 13
CDR3 DNA: TGTGCCACCAGCAGGACAACCGCCGGGGAGCTGTTTTTT
CDR3 protein: CATSRTTAGELFF

V gene: TRBV6-5
J gene: TRBJ2-5
clone size: .
D gene: .
CDR3 length: 14
CDR3 DNA: TGTGCCAGCAGTTACTCGGGGGGGCGAGAGACCCAGTACTTC
CDR3 protein: CASSYSGGRETQYF

V gene: TRBV6-5
J gene: TRBJ1-2
clone size: .
D gene: .
CDR3 length: 13
CDR3 DNA: TGTGCCAGCAGTTACTCGGTCGGCTATGGCTACACCTTC
CDR3 protein: CASSYSVGYGYTF

V gene: TRBV29-1
J gene: TRBJ1-2
clone size: .
D gene: TRBD1
CDR3 length: 13
CDR3 DNA: TGCAGCGCCTCAGGACAGGACCTCTATGGCTACACCTTC
CDR3 protein: CSASGQDLYGYTF

V gene: TRBV30
J gene: TRBJ2-7
clone size: once
D gene: .
CDR3 length: 14
CDR3 DNA: TGTGCCTGGACACCCCCCGAGTCCAACTACGAGCAGTACTTC
CDR3 protein: CAWTPPESNYEQYF

V gene: TRBV4-1
J gene: TRBJ2-7
clone size: .
D gene: TRBD2
CDR3 length: 16
CDR3 DNA: TGCGCCAGCAGCCAAGATCGAGGACTAGCGGTCTACGAGCAGTACTTC
CDR3 protein: CASSQDRGLAVYEQYF

V gene: TRBV6-5
J gene: TRBJ2-2
clone size: .
D gene: TRBD1
CDR3 length: 11
CDR3 DNA: TGTGCCAGCAGAGGACAGGGGAAGCTGTTTTTT
CDR3 protein: CASRGQGKLFF

V gene: TRBV18
J gene: TRBJ2-5
clone size: .
D gene: .
CDR3 length: 11
CDR3 DNA: TGTGCCAGCTCGATCCAAGAGACCCAGTACTTC
CDR3 protein: CASSIQETQYF

V gene: TRBV29-1
J gene: TRBJ1-1
clone size: .
D gene: TRBD1
CDR3 length: 14
CDR3 DNA: TGCAGCGTTGAAGATCGGGAGGGGGCAATTGAAGCTTTCTTT
CDR3 protein: CSVEDREGAIEAFF

V gene: TRBV5-6
J gene: TRBJ1-3
clone size: .
D gene: .
CDR3 length: 15
CDR3 DNA: TGTGCCAGCAGCTTTGGACAAGCCGCTGGAAACACCATATATTTT
CDR3 protein: CASSFGQAAGNTIYF

V gene: TRBV5-4
J gene: TRBJ1-1
clone size: few
D gene: TRBD1
CDR3 length: 14
CDR3 DNA: TGTGCCAGCAGCACCTGGACAGGGAGAACTGAAGCTTTCTTT
CDR3 protein: CASSTWTGRTEAFF

V gene: TRBV5-1
J gene: TRBJ1-1
clone size: many
D gene: .
CDR3 length: 13
CDR3 DNA: TGCGCCAGCAGTGGGCAGATGAACACTGAAGCTTTCTTT
CDR3 protein: CASSGQMNTEAFF

V gene: TRBV7-2
J gene: TRBJ2-2
clone size: .
D gene: .
CDR3 length: 13
CDR3 DNA: TGTGCCAGCAGCCTTTATGGGAGCGGGGAGCTGTTTTTT
CDR3 protein: CASSLYGSGELFF